These 25 T cell receptor beta chains came from one sample sequenced in a study of blood T cell repertoires in COVID-19. Clones were sequenced by immunoSEQ multiplex PCR, and TCRdb holds only the in-frame ones, with some missing. The sample has under 250,000 clones, 65% to 90% seen once. The sample comprised peripheral blood. These receptors came from a man in his fifties with COVID-19, enrolled during active disease.

The genes are TRBV11-2 and TRBJ2-1; 11 nucleotides align to TRBD2. Germline CDR1 SGHAT, CDR2 FQNNGV. The CDR3 has 15 amino acids. The trim removed 1 base at V and 9 bases at J, leaving 5 bases unmatched. The CDR3 region has the DNA TGTGCCAGCAGCTTAGTACTAGCGGGAGCCGTTGAGCAGTTCTTC. Residues: CASSLVLAGAVEQFF.

This clone was recorded many times. This chain uses TRBV5-4 with TRBJ1-2; 7 bases line up with TRBD1. V lost 2 bases to trimming and J lost 2 bases; unmatched junction nucleotides: 6. CDR1 is SGHNT, CDR2 YYREEE, per germline (reference sequence). The CDR3 is 15 residues long. The CDR3 DNA is TGTGCCAGCAGCTTTGGGGGACAGAGAAACTATGGCTACACCTTC. It translates to CASSFGGQRNYGYTF.

V usage is TRBV7-2 and J usage is TRBJ1-2; TRBD1 matches at 8 bases. The CDR3 has 15 amino acids. Germline lookup yields CDR1 SGHTA and CDR2 FQGNSA. Unmatched junction bases numbered 6, after V lost 5 bases and J lost 1 base. CDR3 nucleotide sequence: TGTGCCAGCAGCACCCGACAGGGGCTTAACTATGGCTACACCTTC. Its protein product is CASSTRQGLNYGYTF.

The chain is built from TRBV20-1 and TRBJ1-4; possible D gene TRBD1, 5 bases. Deletions cut 6 bases from V and 7 bases from J, with 9 bases between. Germline V gene lookup returns CDR1 DFQATT and CDR2 SNEGSKA (reference sequence). CDR3 length equals 11 residues. CDR3 DNA sequence: TGCAGTGCCAGGGAAGGTGAAAAACTGTTTTTT. Amino acid sequence: CSAREGEKLFF.

This chain connects TRBV27 to TRBJ1-1; no reliable D call. V dropped 5 bases and J dropped 1 base, with 14 bases sitting between them. This CDR3 comprises 15 residues. The germline CDR1 and CDR2 sequences are MNHEY and SMNVEV (reference sequence). CDR3 sequence (DNA): TGTGCCAGCAGTGAAGCGGGAGCGAGGAACACTGAAGCTTTCTTT. Translated: CASSEAGARNTEAFF.

The gene calls are TRBV7-3 and TRBJ2-7, with 10 nucleotides matching TRBD2. There are 15 residues in the CDR3. Germline V gives CDR1 SGHTA, CDR2 FQGTGA. V lost 3 bases to trimming and J lost 3 bases; unmatched junction nucleotides: 5. CDR3 amino acids: CASSFERGGIYEQYF. Written as DNA, the CDR3 is TGTGCCAGCAGCTTTGAGCGGGGGGGTATCTACGAGCAGTACTTC.

V and J are TRBV30 and TRBJ2-7; no reliable D call. Trimming took 2 bases from V and 3 from J, leaving 8 bases between them. This CDR3 contains 12 residues. Germline V gene sequence: CDR1 GTSNPN, CDR2 SVGIG (reference sequence). The CDR3 region is CAWSKNGYEQYF. The DNA for the CDR3 is TGTGCCTGGAGTAAGAACGGCTACGAGCAGTACTTC.

This chain links TRBV7-3 with TRBJ2-3; 10 bases match TRBD1. The CDR3 is 15 residues long. The germline CDR1 and CDR2 sequences are SGHTA and FQGTGA. J was trimmed by 4 bases and V by 5 bases; bases with no gene match: 6. CDR3 residues: CASSEGQGMADTQYF. CDR3 sequence (DNA): TGTGCCAGCAGCGAGGGACAGGGGATGGCAGATACGCAGTATTTT.

This clone was picked up one time. The V and J genes are TRBV5-1 and TRBJ2-1, with 10 bases identical to TRBD2. V trimming: 4 bases; J trimming: 8 bases; junction bases outside the gene matches: 15. CDR3 length: 17 amino acids. In germline, CDR1 is SGHRS, CDR2 YFSETQ. Here the CDR3 reads CASSPPSGSRATHEQFF. CDR3 nucleotide sequence: TGCGCCAGCAGCCCTCCTAGCGGGAGTCGGGCTACACATGAGCAGTTCTTC.

The genes are TRBV28 and TRBJ2-2; the match to TRBD2 covers 8 bases. The germline V gene has CDR1 MDHEN and CDR2 SYDVKM. This CDR3 is 16 amino acids long. Trimming took 2 bases from V and 3 from J; bases not matched to a gene: 5. CDR3 sequence reads: CASSLHPGGDTGELFF. The CDR3 bases are TGTGCCAGCAGTTTACATCCCGGGGGGGACACCGGGGAGCTGTTTTTT.

The chain combines TRBV3-1 (or the pseudogene TRBV3-2) with TRBJ2-3; D unresolved. CDR3 length: 12 residues. V lost 6 bases and J lost 2, with 6 bases in between. Germline CDR1 reads LGHDT; CDR2 reads YNNKEL (reference sequence). CDR3 protein: CASSPDTDTQYF. The CDR3, as DNA: TGTGCCAGCAGTCCAGACACAGATACGCAGTATTTT.

This clone has only a few counts. This rearrangement joins TRBV7-8 to TRBJ1-1; D is unresolved. This CDR3 contains 14 residues. The germline V and J ends were trimmed by 3 bases and 7 bases, with 15 bases remaining between them. CDR1 and CDR2 from the germline V gene are SGHVS and FQNEAQ. The CDR3, as DNA: TGTGCCAGCAGCTTCCTGGTATGGTCGGGTGAAGCTTTCTTT. It encodes CASSFLVWSGEAFF.

The rearrangement links TRBV19 to TRBJ1-2; TRBD1 matches at 7 bases. Germline-derived CDR1 and CDR2 are LNHDA and SQIVND (reference sequence). This CDR3 is built from 13 residues. V shed 3 bases and J 8 bases; nucleotides not matched to a gene: 6. CDR3 coding DNA: TGTGCCAGTAGTATTGACAGGGATGGCGGCTACACCTTC. Protein product: CASSIDRDGGYTF.

The chain joins TRBV7-3 to TRBJ2-3, with a tentative D call TRBD2 (6 bases). Germline CDR1 reads SGHTA; CDR2 reads FQGTGA. V was clipped by 2 bases and J by 3 bases, with 15 bases between them. The CDR3 spans 16 residues. The CDR3 protein is CASSLGRDEGTDTQYF. The DNA of the CDR3 is TGTGCCAGCAGCTTAGGGCGGGACGAGGGGACAGATACGCAGTATTTT.

The chain uses TRBV7-8 and TRBJ1-2, with 7 bases that match TRBD1. Germline V gene sequence: CDR1 SGHVS, CDR2 FQNEAQ. With 3 bases clipped from V and 4 bases from J, the junction kept 8 bases outside the gene matches. The length of the CDR3 is 15 residues. This chain's CDR3 is CASSLAGQKFYGYTF. CDR3 DNA sequence: TGTGCCAGCAGCTTGGCGGGACAGAAATTCTATGGCTACACCTTC.

This chain links TRBV4-2 with TRBJ1-2, with D perhaps TRBD1 (5 bases). The germline V gene has CDR1 LGHNA and CDR2 YNFKEQ. V lost 5 bases and J 8 bases, leaving 18 bases between the germline ends. This CDR3 has 14 residues. The CDR3 protein is CASSSDRLGGGYTF. The CDR3 DNA sequence: TGTGCCAGCAGCTCTGATCGCCTGGGGGGAGGCTACACCTTC.

J is TRBJ1-1 and V is TRBV10-1; a weak D match, TRBD1 (5 bases). CDR3 length: 14 amino acids. CDR1 WNHNN and CDR2 SYGVQD come from the germline V gene (reference sequence). V gave up 0 bases and J gave up 6 bases, with 11 bases separating them. The CDR3 region is CASSESLPGAEAFF. In DNA form, the CDR3 reads TGCGCCAGCAGTGAGTCCCTGCCGGGGGCTGAAGCTTTCTTT.

The chain employs TRBV5-4 and TRBJ1-2, with TRBD1 identical over 9 bases. The germline V gene has CDR1 SGHNT and CDR2 YYREEE (reference sequence). CDR3 length: 16 residues. V lost 4 bases and J lost 8; bases outside the gene matches: 15. The CDR3 DNA is TGTGCCAGCAGCGGCCCCCGGGACAGGGACCTTAGGGGCTACACCTTC. Its translation: CASSGPRDRDLRGYTF. The full variable domain, completed using reference TRBV5-4 and TRBJ1-2, is ETGVTQSPTHLIKTRGQQVTLRCSSQSGHNTVSWYQQALGQGPQFIFQYYREEENGRGNFPPRFSGLQFPNYSSELNVNALELDDSALYLCASSGPRDRDLRGYTFGSGTRLTVV.

This clone was observed a few times. CDR3 amino acids: CASSLGAQETQYF. Written as DNA, the CDR3 is TGTGCCAGCAGCCTTGGGGCCCAAGAGACCCAGTACTTC. The V gene is TRBV6-6, the J gene TRBJ2-5, with D tentatively TRBD1 (5 bases). V was shortened by 6 bases and J by 1 base, with 9 bases between the two germline ends. CDR3 length: 13 residues. CDR1 and CDR2 from the germline V gene are MNHNY and SVGAGI (reference sequence).

J is TRBJ1-4 and V is TRBV3-1 (or the pseudogene TRBV3-2); TRBD1 is a possible D gene (6 bases). In germline, CDR1 is LGHDT, CDR2 YNNKEL (reference sequence). The CDR3 has 13 amino acids. The ends were cut back, 4 bases at V and 8 bases at J, with 11 bases in the middle. The CDR3, as DNA: TGTGCCAGCAGCCCAACAGGGCAGGAAAAACTGTTTTTT. Its translation is CASSPTGQEKLFF.

The chain uses TRBV5-5 and TRBJ2-3, with D hard to call. Germline CDR1 reads SGHKS; CDR2 reads YYEKEE (reference sequence). V lost 2 bases and J lost 5, with 6 bases in between. The CDR3 runs to 12 residues. CDR3 sequence reads: CASSFHRDTQYF. The CDR3 DNA sequence: TGTGCCAGCAGCTTTCACAGAGATACGCAGTATTTT. The full variable domain, rest sourced from reference TRBV5-5 and TRBJ2-3, is DAGVTQSPTHLIKTRGQQVTLRCSPISGHKSVSWYQQVLGQGPQFIFQYYEKEERGRGNFPDRFSARQFPNYSSELNVNALLLGDSALYLCASSFHRDTQYFGPGTRLTVL.

The gene calls are TRBV29-1 and TRBJ2-7, with TRBD1 matching 10 bases. The CDR3 is made up of 18 amino acids. The germline CDR1 and CDR2 sequences are SQVTM and ANQGSEA. The ends lost 5 bases at V and 3 bases at J; junction bases unmatched: 19. CDR3 DNA: TGCAGCGTTCAGGTGACAGGGGGCGCCGGACTAGCCTACTACGAGCAGTACTTC. Protein: CSVQVTGGAGLAYYEQYF.

The CDR3 coding sequence is TGTGCCAGCAGCTTAGTTTCTAGCGGGATATCGGTTGAGCAGTTCTTC. It encodes CASSLVSSGISVEQFF. The chain recombines TRBV7-2 with TRBJ2-1, with 9 bases aligning to TRBD2. J lost 9 bases, V lost 1 base, and 10 bases had no gene match. Germline V CDR1 and CDR2: SGHTA, FQGNSA. The CDR3 extends over 16 amino acids.

As regards this clone: A much bigger clone sits one base away, suggesting this may be a read error. This chain links TRBV4-3 with TRBJ2-3; 8 positions match TRBD2. V lost 0 bases to trimming and J lost 3 bases; unmatched junction nucleotides: 2. Germline-derived CDR1 and CDR2 are LGHNA and YSLEER. The CDR3 covers 15 residues. CDR3 amino acids: CASSQEGTRTDTQYF. Here the CDR3 DNA reads TGCGCCAGCAGCCAAGAAGGGACTAGGACAGATACGCAGTATTTT.

The chain joins TRBV24-1 to TRBJ2-1; 9 bases fit TRBD1. The trim removed 3 bases at V and 0 bases at J, leaving 20 bases unmatched. Germline V gene lookup returns CDR1 KGHDR and CDR2 SFDVKD. The CDR3 totals 22 residues. The CDR3 is CATSDETTGGAGLGSSYNEQFF. DNA of the CDR3: TGTGCCACCAGTGATGAGACTACAGGGGGCGCGGGTCTCGGGTCCTCCTACAATGAGCAGTTCTTC.